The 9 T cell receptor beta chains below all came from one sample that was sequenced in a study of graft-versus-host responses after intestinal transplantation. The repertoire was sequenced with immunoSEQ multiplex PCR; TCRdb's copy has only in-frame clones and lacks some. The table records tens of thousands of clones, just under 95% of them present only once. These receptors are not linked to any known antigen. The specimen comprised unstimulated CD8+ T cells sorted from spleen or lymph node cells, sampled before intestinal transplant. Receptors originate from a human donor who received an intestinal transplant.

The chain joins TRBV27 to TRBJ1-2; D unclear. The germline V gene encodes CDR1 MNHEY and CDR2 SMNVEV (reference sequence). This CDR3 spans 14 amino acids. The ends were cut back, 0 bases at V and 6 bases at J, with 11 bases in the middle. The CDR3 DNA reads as TGTGCCAGCAGTTTATCGAACCTCTTGGATGGCTACACCTTC. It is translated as CASSLSNLLDGYTF.

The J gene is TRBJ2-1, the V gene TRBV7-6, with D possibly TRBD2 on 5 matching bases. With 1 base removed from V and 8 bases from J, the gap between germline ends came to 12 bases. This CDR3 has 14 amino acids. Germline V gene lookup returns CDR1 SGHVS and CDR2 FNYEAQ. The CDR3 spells CASSLGTGTDEQFF. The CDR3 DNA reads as TGTGCCAGCAGCTTAGGGACGGGAACCGATGAGCAGTTCTTC.

The CDR3 spells CSVDGLAGSPYEQYF. The CDR3 DNA reads as TGCAGCGTTGACGGACTAGCGGGGAGCCCCTACGAGCAGTACTTC. The chain has TRBV29-1 and TRBJ2-7; 12 nucleotides line up with TRBD2. The ends lost 3 bases at V and 2 bases at J; junction bases unmatched: 5. CDR3 length: 15 residues. CDR1 is SQVTM, CDR2 ANQGSEA, per germline.

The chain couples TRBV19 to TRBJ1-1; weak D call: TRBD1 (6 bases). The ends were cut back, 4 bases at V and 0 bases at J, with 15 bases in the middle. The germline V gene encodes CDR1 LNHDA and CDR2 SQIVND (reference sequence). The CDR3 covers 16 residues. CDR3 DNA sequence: TGTGCCAGTAGTACCCGCCGGGACATCATGAACACTGAAGCTTTCTTT. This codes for CASSTRRDIMNTEAFF.

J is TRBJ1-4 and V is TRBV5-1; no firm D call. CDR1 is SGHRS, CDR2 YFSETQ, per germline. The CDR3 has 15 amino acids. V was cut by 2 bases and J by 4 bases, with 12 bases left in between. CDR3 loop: CASSLSADYNEKLFF. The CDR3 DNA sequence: TGCGCCAGCAGCTTATCGGCAGACTATAATGAAAAACTGTTTTTT.

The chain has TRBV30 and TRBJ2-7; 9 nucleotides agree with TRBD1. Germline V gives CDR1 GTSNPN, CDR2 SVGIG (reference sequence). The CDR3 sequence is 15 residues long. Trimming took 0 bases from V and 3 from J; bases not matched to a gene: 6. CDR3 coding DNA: TGTGCCTGGAGTGTACCCCAGGACAGGGGCTACGAGCAGTACTTC. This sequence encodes CAWSVPQDRGYEQYF. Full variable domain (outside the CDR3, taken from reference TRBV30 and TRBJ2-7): SQTIHQWPATLVQPVGSPLSLECTVEGTSNPNLYWYRQAAGRGLQLLFYSVGIGQISSEVPQNLSASRPQDRQFILSSKKLLLSDSGFYLCAWSVPQDRGYEQYFGPGTRLTVT.

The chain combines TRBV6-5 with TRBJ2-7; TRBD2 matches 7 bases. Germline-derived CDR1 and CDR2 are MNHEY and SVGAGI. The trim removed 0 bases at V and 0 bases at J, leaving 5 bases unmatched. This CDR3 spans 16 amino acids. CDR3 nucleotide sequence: TGTGCCAGCAGTTACTCGCCGGGAGGAGGCTCCTACGAGCAGTACTTC. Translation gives CASSYSPGGGSYEQYF.

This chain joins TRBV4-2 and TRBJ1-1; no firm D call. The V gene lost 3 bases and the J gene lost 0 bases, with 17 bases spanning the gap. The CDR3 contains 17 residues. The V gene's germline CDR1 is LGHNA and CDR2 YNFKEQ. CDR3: CASSQRDRYSLNTEAFF. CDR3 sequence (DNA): TGTGCCAGCAGCCAGAGAGATCGGTACAGCTTGAACACTGAAGCTTTCTTT.

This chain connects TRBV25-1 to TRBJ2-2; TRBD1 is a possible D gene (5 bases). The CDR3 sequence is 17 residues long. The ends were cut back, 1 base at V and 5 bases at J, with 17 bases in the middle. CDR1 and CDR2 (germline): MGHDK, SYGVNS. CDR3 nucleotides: TGTGCCAGCAGTGAATTCGACGGCAGGGCAAATACCGGGGAGCTGTTTTTT. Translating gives CASSEFDGRANTGELFF.